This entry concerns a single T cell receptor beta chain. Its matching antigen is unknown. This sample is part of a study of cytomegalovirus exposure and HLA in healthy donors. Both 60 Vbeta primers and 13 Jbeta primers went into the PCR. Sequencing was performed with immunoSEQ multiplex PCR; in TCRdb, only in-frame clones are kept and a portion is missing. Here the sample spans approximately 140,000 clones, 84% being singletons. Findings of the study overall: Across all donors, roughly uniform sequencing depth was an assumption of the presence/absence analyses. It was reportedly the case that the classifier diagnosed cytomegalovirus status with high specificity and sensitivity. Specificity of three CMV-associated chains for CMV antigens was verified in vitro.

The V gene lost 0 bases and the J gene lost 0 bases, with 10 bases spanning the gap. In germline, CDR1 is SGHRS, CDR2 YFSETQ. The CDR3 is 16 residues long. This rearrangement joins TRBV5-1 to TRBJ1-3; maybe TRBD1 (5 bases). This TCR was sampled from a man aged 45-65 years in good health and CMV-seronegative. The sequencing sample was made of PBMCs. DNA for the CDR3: TGCGCCAGCAGCTTGGGGGGCAGGCACTCTGGAAACACCATATATTTT. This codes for CASSLGGRHSGNTIYF.